This TCR beta chain comes out of a study of cytomegalovirus exposure and HLA in healthy donors. Only a few counts were recorded for this clone. The V end was cut by 2 bases, the J end by 0 bases, with 12 bases between. The V gene's germline CDR1 is SGHRS and CDR2 YFSETQ. This CDR3 has 15 amino acids. This PCR relied on a set of 60 Vbeta primers and 13 Jbeta primers. Libraries were prepared by immunoSEQ multiplex PCR; TCRdb keeps only in-frame clonotypes and omits some of them. Of roughly 160,000 clones in the sample, around 72% were seen once. This TCR was recovered from a female donor in good health and CMV-seronegative. Sequencing was performed on PBMCs. The chain links TRBV5-1 to TRBJ2-7, with TRBD1 as a possible D gene (7 bases). CDR3 DNA: TGCGCCAGCAGCTTCGGAGGGGGCGACTCCTACGAGCAGTACTTC. Encoded protein: CASSFGGGDSYEQYF.